These T cell receptor beta chains were read from a single sample in a study of control samples from healthy donors and cancer patients. This table comes from immunoSEQ multiplex PCR, and its TCRdb copy is limited to in-frame clones, with some not included. The profile shows roughly 69,000 clones, approximately 89% of them singletons. Material for sequencing was PBMCs. Receptors originate from a woman in her forties or fifties with head and neck cancer. The CDR3 runs from the conserved cysteine through the conserved F or W. The D gene is left open where the match is weak. Some rows mark clone size as missing; the rest say once, few, many or name a class of expanded clone.

CDR3aa | CDR3nt | d_gene | abundance | j_gene | v_gene
CASSLRGSQSQPQHF | TGTGCCAGCAGCTTAAGGGGCAGTCAAAGTCAGCCCCAGCATTTT | - | - | TRBJ1-5 | TRBV7-2
CASSLEGRTDTQYF | TGCGCCAGCAGCTTGGAAGGGCGGACAGATACGCAGTATTTT | - | - | TRBJ2-3 | TRBV5-1
CASSSGQGYMNTEAFF | TGTGCCAGCAGTTCCGGACAGGGGTACATGAACACTGAAGCTTTCTTT | TRBD1 | - | TRBJ1-1 | TRBV28
CASSRTELQGRGYTF | TGTGCCAGCAGTCGGACCGAATTACAGGGTAGGGGCTACACCTTC | - | - | TRBJ1-2 | TRBV28
CASGTSPNEQFF | TGTGCCAGCGGGACTAGCCCGAATGAGCAGTTCTTC | TRBD2 | - | TRBJ2-1 | TRBV7-3
CASRRGQGDNEQFF | TGTGCCAGCAGAAGGGGACAGGGTGACAATGAGCAGTTCTTC | TRBD1 | once | TRBJ2-1 | TRBV2
CASSLDSATNEKLFF | TGTGCCAGCAGCTTAGACAGTGCAACTAATGAAAAACTGTTTTTT | - | once | TRBJ1-4 | TRBV7-2
CASSMGGTPNQPQHF | TGTGCCAGTAGTATGGGAGGGACCCCTAATCAGCCCCAGCATTTT | - | - | TRBJ1-5 | TRBV19
CASSQEGTGVYEQFF | TGCGCCAGCAGCCAAGAAGGAACAGGGGTGTATGAGCAGTTCTTC | TRBD1 | - | TRBJ2-1 | TRBV4-3
CASSEGETYNEQFF | TGTGCCAGCAGCGAGGGGGAGACCTACAATGAGCAGTTCTTC | - | - | TRBJ2-1 | TRBV9
CAGTTTGFNGYTF | TGTGCCGGAACCACTACAGGGTTTAATGGCTACACCTTC | - | - | TRBJ1-2 | TRBV30